Listed below are T cell receptor beta chains from one sample, sequenced in a study of blood T cell repertoires in COVID-19. Clones were sequenced by immunoSEQ multiplex PCR, and TCRdb holds only the in-frame ones, with some missing. The sample records approximately 50,000 clones, roughly 88% being singletons. Sequencing used peripheral blood. The receptor source for this set is a human donor in a cohort sampled during active COVID-19. Both conserved end residues are part of each CDR3. D genes are given only for firm matches. Clone sizes are given selectively: once, few, many, or a class where the clone is expanded.

d_call: -; v_call: TRBV11-2; j_call: TRBJ1-3; clone_size: -; cdr3_nt: TGTGCCAGCAGCTTAGACCTGCTGGCAGGGCGTGAAAACACCATATATTTT; cdr3_aa: CASSLDLLAGRENTIYF
d_call: TRBD2; v_call: TRBV29-1; j_call: TRBJ2-1; clone_size: -; cdr3_nt: TGCAGCGTTGTGCCCTGGGGAAGCGGGGGGTACAATGAGCAGTTCTTC; cdr3_aa: CSVVPWGSGGYNEQFF
d_call: -; v_call: TRBV7-8; j_call: TRBJ2-7; clone_size: -; cdr3_nt: TGTGCCAGCACCCTGGCGGGTCCCGGTTCTTACGAGCAGTACTTC; cdr3_aa: CASTLAGPGSYEQYF
d_call: TRBD1; v_call: TRBV5-6; j_call: TRBJ1-4; clone_size: -; cdr3_nt: TGTGCCAGCAGCTTGGGAAAAGGGGGCGGGAATGAAAAACTGTTTTTT; cdr3_aa: CASSLGKGGGNEKLFF
d_call: -; v_call: TRBV12-3/TRBV12-4; j_call: TRBJ1-2; clone_size: -; cdr3_nt: TGTGCCAGCAGTTTTTTACAGGGCCATGGCTACACCTTC; cdr3_aa: CASSFLQGHGYTF
d_call: -; v_call: TRBV5-8; j_call: TRBJ2-7; clone_size: -; cdr3_nt: TGTGCCAGCACTCCCTGGGGGCGCTCCTACGAGCAGTACTTC; cdr3_aa: CASTPWGRSYEQYF
d_call: -; v_call: TRBV4-1; j_call: TRBJ1-5; clone_size: -; cdr3_nt: TGCGCCAGCAGCCAACAGACAGGATTTAGCAATCAGCCCCAGCATTTT; cdr3_aa: CASSQQTGFSNQPQHF
d_call: TRBD1; v_call: TRBV4-1; j_call: TRBJ1-3; clone_size: -; cdr3_nt: TGCGCCAGCAGCCAAGAATGGGACAGGGGGTGGAACACCATATATTTT; cdr3_aa: CASSQEWDRGWNTIYF
d_call: -; v_call: TRBV30; j_call: TRBJ2-2; clone_size: -; cdr3_nt: TGTGCCTGGAGTGTACTGACAGTAACCACCGGGGAGCTGTTTTTT; cdr3_aa: CAWSVLTVTTGELFF
d_call: -; v_call: TRBV3-1/TRBV3-2; j_call: TRBJ2-7; clone_size: few; cdr3_nt: TGTGCCAGCAGAGACAGTTACTTGACCTACGAGCAGTACTTC; cdr3_aa: CASRDSYLTYEQYF
d_call: TRBD1; v_call: TRBV4-3; j_call: TRBJ1-4; clone_size: few; cdr3_nt: TGCGCCAGCAGCCAAGATTTGACAGGGGAGGGTGAAAAACTGTTTTTT; cdr3_aa: CASSQDLTGEGEKLFF
d_call: TRBD2; v_call: TRBV11-3; j_call: TRBJ2-2; clone_size: -; cdr3_nt: TGTGCCAGCAGCCCCGGGACTATCGACGGGGAGCTGTTTTTT; cdr3_aa: CASSPGTIDGELFF
d_call: -; v_call: TRBV19; j_call: TRBJ1-2; clone_size: -; cdr3_nt: TGTGCCAGTAGTATAGAGGGGTCCTGGACAGTCTACTATGGCTACACCTTC; cdr3_aa: CASSIEGSWTVYYGYTF
d_call: -; v_call: TRBV18; j_call: TRBJ2-7; clone_size: -; cdr3_nt: TGTGCCAGCTCACCCCAAGATGGAGAGAACTACGAGCAGTACTTC; cdr3_aa: CASSPQDGENYEQYF
d_call: -; v_call: TRBV7-9; j_call: TRBJ1-3; clone_size: -; cdr3_nt: TGTGCCAGCAGCCTACAAGGCACCGTGAGGTCCTCTGGAAACACCATATATTTT; cdr3_aa: CASSLQGTVRSSGNTIYF
d_call: TRBD1; v_call: TRBV28; j_call: TRBJ1-1; clone_size: -; cdr3_nt: TGTGCCAGCAGTTTAGGGGGGACAGGGAGCACTGAAGCTTTCTTT; cdr3_aa: CASSLGGTGSTEAFF
d_call: -; v_call: TRBV7-2; j_call: TRBJ2-2; clone_size: -; cdr3_nt: TGTGCCAGCAGCCCGTGGGGAGCCGGGGAGCTGTTTTTT; cdr3_aa: CASSPWGAGELFF
d_call: TRBD2; v_call: TRBV7-2; j_call: TRBJ2-3; clone_size: -; cdr3_nt: TGTGCCAGCAGCTTGCGGGGGGTCCCCACAGATACGCAGTATTTT; cdr3_aa: CASSLRGVPTDTQYF
d_call: TRBD1; v_call: TRBV6-2/TRBV6-3; j_call: TRBJ1-1; clone_size: -; cdr3_nt: TGTGCCAGCAGTTCTTGGCAGGGGGTCGTTGAAGCTTTCTTT; cdr3_aa: CASSSWQGVVEAFF
d_call: TRBD1; v_call: TRBV3-1/TRBV3-2; j_call: TRBJ1-3; clone_size: once; cdr3_nt: TGTGCCAGCAGCCGAGGCAGGGGGACTGGAAACACCATATATTTT; cdr3_aa: CASSRGRGTGNTIYF
d_call: -; v_call: TRBV7-2; j_call: TRBJ1-5; clone_size: -; cdr3_nt: TGTGCCAGCAGCGGAGCCCCCAATCAGCCCCAGCATTTT; cdr3_aa: CASSGAPNQPQHF
d_call: TRBD2; v_call: TRBV7-9; j_call: TRBJ2-1; clone_size: -; cdr3_nt: TGTGCCAGCAACCCACGGACTAGCGGGGGGAATGAGCAGTTCTTC; cdr3_aa: CASNPRTSGGNEQFF
d_call: TRBD1; v_call: TRBV19; j_call: TRBJ2-2; clone_size: -; cdr3_nt: TGTGCCAGTAGTATAGGTCTGGACAGGAGGAACACCGGGGAGCTGTTTTTT; cdr3_aa: CASSIGLDRRNTGELFF
d_call: -; v_call: TRBV5-1; j_call: TRBJ1-5; clone_size: -; cdr3_nt: TGCGCCAGCAGGCCAGATAGCAATCAGCCCCAGCATTTT; cdr3_aa: CASRPDSNQPQHF
d_call: TRBD1; v_call: TRBV3-1/TRBV3-2; j_call: TRBJ2-7; clone_size: -; cdr3_nt: TGTGCCAGCAGGACACAGGGGGCGCGTGACGAGCAGTACTTC; cdr3_aa: CASRTQGARDEQYF
d_call: TRBD2; v_call: TRBV19; j_call: TRBJ2-3; clone_size: -; cdr3_nt: TGTGCCAGTAGTTCCCCCCCAGGGACTAGTCTCCCAGATACGCAGTATTTT; cdr3_aa: CASSSPPGTSLPDTQYF
d_call: -; v_call: TRBV6-5; j_call: TRBJ1-6; clone_size: -; cdr3_nt: TGTGCCAGCAGTTACGAGGACAGTAATTCACCCCTCCACTTT; cdr3_aa: CASSYEDSNSPLHF
d_call: -; v_call: TRBV7-9; j_call: TRBJ2-2; clone_size: -; cdr3_nt: TGTGCCAGCAGCTTCGGAGGGGCCGGGGAGCTGTTTTTT; cdr3_aa: CASSFGGAGELFF
d_call: -; v_call: TRBV6-5; j_call: TRBJ2-7; clone_size: -; cdr3_nt: TGTGCCAGCAGTTTAGGGCCTCCGTCGGCGGGGCAGTACTTC; cdr3_aa: CASSLGPPSAGQYF
d_call: -; v_call: TRBV7-8; j_call: TRBJ2-7; clone_size: medium-sized; cdr3_nt: TGTGCCAGCAGCTTATACCCCCTAGGCTCCTACGAGCAGTACTTC; cdr3_aa: CASSLYPLGSYEQYF
d_call: -; v_call: TRBV7-6; j_call: TRBJ2-7; clone_size: few; cdr3_nt: TGTGCCAGCAGCTTAGAGTCCGACAGTACCTACGAGCAGTACTTC; cdr3_aa: CASSLESDSTYEQYF
d_call: -; v_call: TRBV6-2/TRBV6-3; j_call: TRBJ1-5; clone_size: -; cdr3_nt: TGTGCCAGCAGTTACGATGGGAGCACTAATCAGCCCCAGCATTTT; cdr3_aa: CASSYDGSTNQPQHF
d_call: -; v_call: TRBV11-3; j_call: TRBJ2-3; clone_size: -; cdr3_nt: TGTGCCAGCAGCTTCGAGGGAGCTGGGACAGATACGCAGTATTTT; cdr3_aa: CASSFEGAGTDTQYF
d_call: -; v_call: TRBV6-1; j_call: TRBJ2-2; clone_size: -; cdr3_nt: TGTGCCAGCAGTGAAGTAGATATGACGAACACCGGGGAGCTGTTTTTT; cdr3_aa: CASSEVDMTNTGELFF
d_call: -; v_call: TRBV6-1; j_call: TRBJ1-4; clone_size: -; cdr3_nt: TGTGCCAGCAGTGAATCAGGACTAACTAATGAAAAACTGTTTTTT; cdr3_aa: CASSESGLTNEKLFF
d_call: TRBD2; v_call: TRBV10-3; j_call: TRBJ2-6; clone_size: -; cdr3_nt: TGTGCCATCAGTGCGGGCATAGCGGGAGGGCAGAGGGGGGCCAACGTCCTGACTTTC; cdr3_aa: CAISAGIAGGQRGANVLTF
d_call: -; v_call: TRBV6-5; j_call: TRBJ2-5; clone_size: -; cdr3_nt: TGTGCCAGCCCAAGTGGGCTGGGAGAGACCCAGTACTTC; cdr3_aa: CASPSGLGETQYF
d_call: -; v_call: TRBV11-2; j_call: TRBJ2-1; clone_size: -; cdr3_nt: TGTGCCAGCAGCTTTGCGGTCTACAATGAGCAGTTCTTC; cdr3_aa: CASSFAVYNEQFF